This TCR beta chain was sequenced in a study of blood T cell repertoires in COVID-19. This clone was seen only once. V lost 2 bases and J lost 3, with 8 bases in between. This CDR3 has 13 residues. CDR1 LGHDT and CDR2 YNNKEL come from the germline V gene (reference sequence). The repertoire was sequenced with immunoSEQ multiplex PCR; TCRdb's copy has only in-frame clones and lacks some. The data show 350,000 to 550,000 clones, 87% seen once. The chain uses TRBV3-1 (or the pseudogene TRBV3-2) and TRBJ2-7; D is undetermined. The source material was PBMCs or T cells enriched from blood (not recorded which). The source of this sequence is a woman aged 18-29 years with acute COVID-19. This CDR3 is CASSQSMSYEQYF. DNA for the CDR3: TGTGCCAGCAGCCAATCCATGAGCTACGAGCAGTACTTC.